The 9 T cell receptor beta chains presented below share a single source sample, sequenced in a study of cytomegalovirus exposure and HLA in healthy donors. The table came from immunoSEQ multiplex PCR; TCRdb's copy has only in-frame clones and leaves some out. The table includes about 69,000 clones, under 96% detected once. The sample taken for sequencing was PBMCs. Receptor source: a woman under 30 in good health and CMV-seropositive.

This clone was seen only once. The DNA of the CDR3 is TGCGCCAGCAGTGGAGACAGCTCTGGAAACACCATATATTTT. This translates into CASSGDSSGNTIYF. The genes are TRBV10-2 and TRBJ1-3; weak D call: TRBD1 (5 bases). The V end was cut by 4 bases, the J end by 0 bases, with 7 bases between. Germline V gives CDR1 WSHSY, CDR2 SAAADI. The CDR3 is made up of 14 amino acids.

V usage is TRBV4-3 and J usage is TRBJ2-7, with 9 bases that match TRBD2. Germline CDR1 and CDR2: LGHNA and YSLEER. The CDR3 has 16 amino acids. V dropped 0 bases and J dropped 5; count of bases not matched to a gene: 8. The CDR3 DNA reads as TGCGCCAGCAGCCAAGAGTACCAGCGGGAGGTGGACGAGCAGTACTTC. Translation gives CASSQEYQREVDEQYF.

This chain uses TRBV7-9 with TRBJ2-3; TRBD2 aligns across 11 bases. The germline CDR1 and CDR2 sequences are SEHNR and FQNEAQ (reference sequence). The CDR3 totals 15 residues. V gave up 2 bases and J gave up 7 bases; unmatched junction bases: 5. DNA of the CDR3: TGTGCCAGCAGCTTAACTAGCGGGAGTCTAAATACGCAGTATTTT. As protein: CASSLTSGSLNTQYF.

This clone was seen just once. The rearrangement joins TRBV30 to TRBJ1-1; 7 nucleotides align to TRBD1. V trimming: 3 bases; J trimming: 1 base; junction bases outside the gene matches: 14. CDR3 length equals 17 residues. From germline, CDR1 is GTSNPN and CDR2 SVGIG (reference sequence). CDR3 loop: CAWRSRDSGIQNTEAFF. In DNA form, the CDR3 reads TGTGCCTGGAGGAGCCGGGACAGTGGGATTCAGAACACTGAAGCTTTCTTT.

This clone was seen only a few times. The rearrangement links TRBV4-1 to TRBJ2-2; a possible D gene is TRBD2 (7 bases). This CDR3 contains 16 residues. Germline V gene sequence: CDR1 MGHRA, CDR2 YSYEKL. V lost 2 bases, J lost 7 bases, and 17 bases lay in between. The DNA for the CDR3 is TGCGCCAGCAGCCAATCTTGGACTAGGGGGGTCGGGGAGCTGTTTTTT. Amino acid sequence: CASSQSWTRGVGELFF.

The CDR3 DNA sequence: TGTGCCAGCAGCCCGACAGAAGGCAGCGGCTACACCTTC. Translated: CASSPTEGSGYTF. The chain joins TRBV9 to TRBJ1-2, with D possibly matching TRBD1 (5 bases). Germline V gene lookup returns CDR1 SGDLS and CDR2 YYNGEE. The CDR3 runs 13 residues. V dropped 4 bases and J dropped 8 bases, with 15 bases sitting between them.

The CDR3 loop is CASSTAANEKLFF. The CDR3 DNA follows: TGTGCCAGTTCTACAGCCGCTAATGAAAAACTGTTTTTT. The chain employs TRBV19 and TRBJ1-4; D remains ambiguous. Germline V CDR1 and CDR2: LNHDA, SQIVND (reference sequence). CDR3 length: 13 residues. Trimming pared 8 bases from V and 3 bases from J, leaving 10 bases between.

V is TRBV30 and J is TRBJ2-1; no clear D. The CDR3 runs 12 residues. Trimming took off 1 base at V and 4 bases at J, with 5 bases between the two ends. The V gene's germline CDR1 is GTSNPN and CDR2 SVGIG (reference sequence). The CDR3 protein is CAWSETYNEQFF. In DNA, the CDR3 is TGTGCCTGGAGTGAGACTTACAATGAGCAGTTCTTC. Filled out from reference TRBV30 and TRBJ2-1, the complete variable domain reads SQTIHQWPATLVQPVGSPLSLECTVEGTSNPNLYWYRQAAGRGLQLLFYSVGIGQISSEVPQNLSASRPQDRQFILSSKKLLLSDSGFYLCAWSETYNEQFFGPGTRLTVL.

The gene calls are TRBV4-3 and TRBJ1-2, with 9 bases matching TRBD1. The CDR3 spans 16 residues. From germline, CDR1 is LGHNA and CDR2 YSLEER. V was clipped by 0 bases and J by 7 bases; unmatched bases: 9. The CDR3 is CASSQDVGDREFGYTF. The DNA of the CDR3 is TGCGCCAGCAGCCAAGATGTTGGGGACAGGGAGTTTGGCTACACCTTC.